Given below is one TCR beta chain in context. One junction end disagrees with the germline gene, perhaps due to a read error. The data originate from a study of CD4 and CD8 cells across lung adenocarcinoma regions. TCRdb independently ran MiXCR on the PCR reads; one entry per CDR3 protein. The sample shows under 30,000 distinct CDR3 sequences, approximately 53% of them seen only once. The patients had localized lung adenocarcinoma, a non-small cell subtype. Sequenced material: CD8+ T cells from the center of a lung tumor. This receptor was taken from a male donor with lung adenocarcinoma. The CD4 and CD8 labels of this study may be unreliable.

In DNA, the CDR3 is TGCGCCAGCAGTACGACTAGCGGGGGACAGTGTGCCAAAAATACTCAGTATTTT. Amino acid sequence: CASSTTSGGQCAKNTQYF. J is TRBJ2-3 and V is TRBV10-1; TRBD2 matches 12 bases. This CDR3 has 18 amino acids. CDR1 is WNHNN, CDR2 SYGVQD, per germline (reference sequence).